Below, 27 T cell receptor beta chains from the same sample are listed, as sequenced in a study of blood T cell repertoires in COVID-19. Here immunoSEQ multiplex PCR was the method, and the copy in TCRdb shows in-frame clones only, minus some. The sample has 200,000 to 250,000 clones; about 85% are singletons. The sequenced material came from PBMCs or T cells enriched from blood (not recorded which). Source of these receptors: a man aged 30 to 39 who had recovered from COVID-19.

CDR3 region: CASTSSSGGFGYTF. CDR3 nucleotide sequence: TGTGCCAGCACCTCGAGTTCGGGGGGCTTTGGCTACACCTTC. This chain connects TRBV3-1 (or the pseudogene TRBV3-2) to TRBJ1-2, with D possibly matching TRBD1 (6 bases). Trimming pared 7 bases from V and 7 bases from J, leaving 19 bases between. Germline V lookup: CDR1 LGHDT, CDR2 YNNKEL (reference sequence). The CDR3 runs 14 residues.

This clone was seen a single time. The CDR3 region is CASTSAAVANEKLFF. CDR3 nucleotide sequence: TGTGCCAGCACCTCCGCGGCTGTTGCTAATGAAAAACTGTTTTTT. The chain links TRBV28 to TRBJ1-4, with unresolved D. The germline V and J ends were trimmed by 7 bases and 3 bases, with 15 bases remaining between them. The germline V gene has CDR1 MDHEN and CDR2 SYDVKM. The CDR3 is 15 amino acids. Full variable domain (missing parts from reference TRBV28 and TRBJ1-4): DVKVTQSSRYLVKRTGEKVFLECVQDMDHENMFWYRQDPGLGLRLIYFSYDVKMKEKGDIPEGYSVSREKKERFSLILESASTNQTSMYLCASTSAAVANEKLFFGSGTQLSVL.

The J gene is TRBJ2-5, the V gene TRBV7-3; unclear D gene. CDR3 length: 13 residues. Germline lookup yields CDR1 SGHTA and CDR2 FQGTGA. Trimming stripped 6 bases from V and 2 bases from J, with 10 bases between. This CDR3 reads CASSLSSQETQYF. The CDR3 nucleotides are TGTGCCAGCAGTCTTTCTAGTCAAGAGACCCAGTACTTC.

This sequence joins TRBV27 and TRBJ1-2; D is undetermined. In germline, CDR1 is MNHEY, CDR2 SMNVEV (reference sequence). V was cut by 4 bases and J by 0 bases, with 9 bases left in between. The CDR3 spans 14 residues. The CDR3 spells CASSSFRSNYGYTF. The CDR3 nucleotides read TGTGCCAGCAGTTCCTTCAGGTCTAACTATGGCTACACCTTC.

CDR3 region: CASSTLSGRAAYEQFF. The CDR3, as DNA: TGTGCCAGTAGTACGCTTAGCGGGAGGGCCGCCTATGAGCAGTTCTTC. The chain is built from TRBV19 and TRBJ2-1, with TRBD2 identical over 11 bases. V shed 4 bases and J 8 bases; nucleotides not matched to a gene: 10. CDR3 size: 16 residues. CDR1 and CDR2 (germline): LNHDA, SQIVND (reference sequence).

In DNA form, the CDR3 reads TGTGCCAGCAGTACTGGACAGTGGACGGTGGTCCACACCTTC. This codes for CASSTGQWTVVHTF. The chain has TRBV6-2 or TRBV6-3 and TRBJ1-2; weak D call: TRBD1 (6 bases). Germline lookup yields CDR1 MNHEY and CDR2 SVGEGT. Trimming took 5 bases from V and 12 from J, leaving 22 bases between them. The CDR3 sequence is 14 residues long.

The genes are TRBV12-5 and TRBJ2-3; possible D gene TRBD2, 7 bases. This CDR3 region has 15 residues. Trimming shortened V by 5 bases and J by 3 bases, and 15 bases separated the two germline ends. Per germline, CDR1 LGHNT and CDR2 FRNRAP. As DNA, the CDR3 is TGTGCTAGTGGTCCCGGGGCGGGGGCGACAGATACGCAGTATTTT. It encodes CASGPGAGATDTQYF.

The sample holds one count of this clone. The rearrangement uses TRBV11-3 and TRBJ2-2; TRBD1 might be the D (5 bases). The V end lost 0 bases, the J end lost 4 bases, and 9 bases lay between the germline ends. Germline V lookup: CDR1 SGHNT, CDR2 YENEEA. CDR3 length: 15 residues. CDR3 DNA sequence: TGTGCCAGCAGCTTAGATGGGGCTGGCACCGGGGAGCTGTTTTTT. Translating it yields CASSLDGAGTGELFF.

The rearrangement links TRBV4-3 to TRBJ2-2; the match to TRBD1 covers 7 bases. The junction had 4 bases not matched to a gene; V was cut back by 4 bases and J by 2 bases. This CDR3 has 15 amino acids. Germline V gives CDR1 LGHNA, CDR2 YSLEER. This CDR3 reads CASSPGQTNTGELFF. The CDR3, as DNA: TGCGCCAGCAGCCCGGGACAGACTAACACCGGGGAGCTGTTTTTT.

Concerning this clone: At the DNA level, this CDR3 is encoded by other sequences in the same sample as well. As DNA, the CDR3 is TGCGCCAGCAGCTTGGATACTAGCGGGAGCTACAATGAGCAGTTCTTC. Translated: CASSLDTSGSYNEQFF. The chain has TRBV5-1 and TRBJ2-1, with 11 bases aligning to TRBD2. V trimming: 0 bases; J trimming: 3 bases; junction bases outside the gene matches: 2. CDR1 is SGHRS, CDR2 YFSETQ, per germline. The CDR3 contains 16 residues.

The DNA for the CDR3 is TGTGCCAGTACGGTCGCTAGGGGGCTGGGGTGGACCCAGCATTTT. It specifies CASTVARGLGWTQHF. The chain has TRBV19 and TRBJ1-5; 7 bases are a match to TRBD1. Looked up from germline, CDR1 is LNHDA and CDR2 is SQIVND (reference sequence). The CDR3 is made up of 15 amino acids. V shed 7 bases, J shed 11 bases, and the junction held 17 bases outside the gene matches.

The chain uses TRBV12-3 or TRBV12-4 and TRBJ1-4; D gene unclear. The CDR3 is 11 amino acids. The germline V and J ends were trimmed by 5 bases and 10 bases, with 8 bases remaining between them. The CDR3 is CASSTPGKLFF. The CDR3 DNA reads as TGTGCCAGCAGTACTCCGGGAAAACTGTTTTTT.

V and J are TRBV3-1 (or the pseudogene TRBV3-2) and TRBJ1-1, with unresolved D. V was trimmed by 0 bases and J by 1 base, leaving 24 bases between them. The CDR3 is 20 amino acids. In germline, CDR1 is LGHDT, CDR2 YNNKEL (reference sequence). DNA of the CDR3: TGTGCCAGCAGCCAAGATTGGTTTAATGGGGAGCTCCACGAGAACACTGAAGCTTTCTTT. It encodes CASSQDWFNGELHENTEAFF.

V is TRBV14 and J is TRBJ1-6; maybe TRBD1 (6 bases). V was cut by 4 bases and J by 10 bases, with 14 bases left in between. The germline V gene encodes CDR1 SGHDN and CDR2 FVKESK. The CDR3 length is 14 residues. The CDR3 coding sequence is TGTGCCAGCAGCCCCTACAGGGTTGGCTCACCCCTCCACTTT. Residues: CASSPYRVGSPLHF. Full variable domain (missing parts from reference TRBV14 and TRBJ1-6): EAGVTQFPSHSVIEKGQTVTLRCDPISGHDNLYWYRRVMGKEIKFLLHFVKESKQDESGMPNNRFLAERTGGTYSTLKVQPAELEDSGVYFCASSPYRVGSPLHFGNGTRLTVT.

This clone was seen more than once but under ten times. The chain recombines TRBV7-9 with TRBJ1-1, with D maybe TRBD1 (5 bases). Deletions cut 0 bases from V and 5 bases from J, with 19 bases between. The CDR3 length is 17 residues. CDR1 and CDR2 from the germline V gene are SEHNR and FQNEAQ (reference sequence). CDR3 bases: TGTGCCAGCAGCTTAGCGGGGGGTGGGCTACGAGGAACTGAAGCTTTCTTT. Its translation is CASSLAGGGLRGTEAFF.

This clone was counted once. The gene calls are TRBV6-2 or TRBV6-3 and TRBJ1-5, with D possibly TRBD1 on 5 matching bases. V was cut by 2 bases and J by 9 bases, with 20 bases left in between. The V gene's germline CDR1 is MNHEY and CDR2 SVGEGT. There are 16 residues in the CDR3. In DNA form, the CDR3 reads TGTGCCAGCAGTTACGAGGTCGGCCCGAAACAGGCGCCCCAGCATTTT. Translating gives CASSYEVGPKQAPQHF.

This chain links TRBV2 with TRBJ2-6; 8 positions match TRBD1. Trimming cost V 6 bases and J 2 bases; bases outside gene matches: 12. Germline CDR1 reads SNHLY; CDR2 reads FYNNEI. The CDR3 has 18 amino acids. CDR3 nucleotides: TGTGCCAGCAGCCAAAGCGGACAGGGTATGACTGGGGCCAACGTCCTGACTTTC. Its translation: CASSQSGQGMTGANVLTF.

The rearrangement uses TRBV5-4 and TRBJ1-6; no reliable D call. The V end lost 2 bases, the J end lost 10 bases, and 22 bases lay between the germline ends. Germline V CDR1 and CDR2: SGHNT, YYREEE (reference sequence). There are 17 residues in the CDR3. In nucleotides, the CDR3 is TGTGCCAGCAGCTTCCCTTCGTCGACGCGGGCTGACTCACCCCTCCACTTT. This encodes CASSFPSSTRADSPLHF.

The CDR3 DNA follows: TGTGCCAGCAGCACCGAATGGGCCGATACGCAGTATTTT. Amino acid sequence: CASSTEWADTQYF. This chain links TRBV14 with TRBJ2-3, with D uncertain. The V gene's germline CDR1 is SGHDN and CDR2 FVKESK. V was shortened by 5 bases and J by 6 bases, with 12 bases between the two germline ends. This CDR3 is 13 amino acids long.

The chain joins TRBV10-2 to TRBJ2-1; possibly TRBD2 for D (5 bases). Trimming took off 7 bases at V and 4 bases at J, with 14 bases between the two ends. The CDR3 contains 14 residues. Germline V gene lookup returns CDR1 WSHSY and CDR2 SAAADI. This CDR3 reads CASISGGLYNEQFF. The CDR3 nucleotides are TGCGCCAGCATCAGCGGCGGGCTATACAATGAGCAGTTCTTC.

The chain combines TRBV10-3 with TRBJ2-7; TRBD1 matches at 8 bases. This CDR3 region has 14 residues. V dropped 4 bases and J dropped 3; count of bases not matched to a gene: 5. Germline V gene sequence: CDR1 ENHRY, CDR2 SYGVKD. This CDR3 is CAISAGTGLYEQYF. The CDR3 nucleotides are TGTGCCATCAGTGCCGGGACAGGACTCTACGAGCAGTACTTC.

This chain joins TRBV6-5 and TRBJ2-1; tentative D call: TRBD1 (6 bases). The germline gives CDR1 MNHEY, CDR2 SVGAGI. V was cut by 6 bases and J by 10 bases, with 19 bases left in between. This CDR3 contains 14 residues. The CDR3 region is CASRVGYRAYEQFF. Written as DNA, the CDR3 is TGTGCCAGCAGGGTGGGCTACAGGGCCTACGAGCAGTTCTTC.

V usage is TRBV18 and J usage is TRBJ1-5, with 11 bases identical to TRBD1. Germline V CDR1 and CDR2: KGHSH, LQKENI. This CDR3 region has 18 residues. The V gene end was trimmed by 1 base and the J gene end by 3 bases; junction bases not matched to a gene: 8. DNA of the CDR3: TGTGCCAGCTCACCACGTCCCGGGACAGGGGGAGTCAATCAGCCCCAGCATTTT. Amino acids: CASSPRPGTGGVNQPQHF.

This chain connects TRBV27 to TRBJ1-5, with TRBD1 matching 10 bases. The germline V gene encodes CDR1 MNHEY and CDR2 SMNVEV (reference sequence). The CDR3 is made up of 14 amino acids. With V trimmed by 5 bases and J by 5 bases, 3 bases remained unmatched. CDR3 amino acids: CASSQGQGDQPQHF. CDR3 DNA sequence: TGTGCCAGCAGTCAAGGACAGGGGGATCAGCCCCAGCATTTT.

The V gene is TRBV7-9, the J gene TRBJ1-1; D gene ambiguous. The V end was cut by 7 bases, the J end by 1 base, with 10 bases between. The germline V gene encodes CDR1 SEHNR and CDR2 FQNEAQ (reference sequence). CDR3 size: 13 residues. CDR3 nucleotides: TGTGCCAGCAAGGTAGGCGGGAACACTGAAGCTTTCTTT. Translating gives CASKVGGNTEAFF. The variable domain in full, with the rest retrieved from reference TRBV7-9 and TRBJ1-1, is DTGVSQNPRHKITKRGQNVTFRCDPISEHNRLYWYRQTLGQGPEFLTYFQNEAQLEKSRLLSDRFSAERPKGSFSTLEIQRTEQGDSAMYLCASKVGGNTEAFFGQGTRLTVV.

The chain recombines TRBV5-1 with TRBJ1-1; D gene unclear. V was clipped by 0 bases and J by 0 bases, with 9 bases between them. The germline CDR1 and CDR2 sequences are SGHRS and YFSETQ. The CDR3 is 15 amino acids. CDR3 bases: TGCGCCAGCAGCTTGGTATTGGGAGTGAACACTGAAGCTTTCTTT. Its translation is CASSLVLGVNTEAFF.

CDR3 residues: CASSVPGQGGGYTF. The DNA for the CDR3 is TGTGCCAGCAGCGTTCCGGGACAGGGAGGTGGCTACACCTTC. V gene TRBV6-5 combines with J gene TRBJ1-2, with 9 bases lining up with TRBD1. CDR1 and CDR2 (germline): MNHEY, SVGAGI. V shed 6 bases, J shed 7 bases, and the junction held 9 bases outside the gene matches. The CDR3 length is 14 residues.